The T cell receptor beta chain under discussion was sequenced for a study of Graves' ophthalmopathy and Graves' hyperthyroidism. Looking at the study overall: If no ophthalmopathy appeared within 18 months of follow-up, hyperthyroidism was termed stable.

For this clonotype: The antigen remains unidentified.

Among the hyperthyroidism patients, all were newly diagnosed, aged 18 to 65, with under 2 months' duration. RNA transcripts were the template, and TCR beta CDR3 regions were amplified from them. Second-round multiplex PCR came after a first-round RT-PCR that employed HTBI primers. TCRdb used MiXCR to reprocess the multiplex PCR reads, holding one entry per CDR3 protein. Among approximately 540,000 distinct CDR3 sequences, under 40% were seen once, and the ten largest hold 4% to 5%. Study results and caveats: For predicting ophthalmopathy progression, the model had approximately 70% sensitivity and around 72% specificity. Detected in blood as well were most expanded thyroid clonotypes with frequency above 0.001.

The TCR comes from an adult man with Graves' hyperthyroidism. Sequences were obtained from peripheral blood or thyroid tissue (not recorded which).

The CDR3 region has the DNA TGCAGCGTTGATAACGGGGTGAGGGACAATGAAGCTTTCTTT. Its protein product is CSVDNGVRDNEAFF. This chain links TRBV29-1 with TRBJ1-1; perhaps TRBD1 as D (6 bases). There are 14 residues in the CDR3. The V gene's germline CDR1 is SQVTM and CDR2 ANQGSEA. V shed 3 bases and J shed 7 bases, with 18 bases lying between them.